Each of the 9 T cell receptor beta chains below was sequenced from the same sample in a study of post-analysis software for immune sequencing data. Study-level points and caveats: A handful of TRBV segments occurring more often in patients than controls included TRBV5-6, TRBV5-1 and TRBV20-1.

Their antigens are not known. Sequencing libraries made from TCR beta cDNA carried unique molecular identifiers. TCRdb processed the PCR reads anew with MiXCR; each CDR3 protein has one entry. Of 800,000 to 950,000 distinct CDR3 sequences in the sample, approximately 57% were seen once. The sequenced sample consisted of blood. These receptors were taken from a girl aged 10-17 years with multiple sclerosis.

The chain joins TRBV24-1 to TRBJ2-1, with D possibly matching TRBD2 (7 bases). The V end lost 5 bases, the J end lost 3 bases, and 13 bases lay between the germline ends. Per germline, CDR1 KGHDR and CDR2 SFDVKD. The CDR3 consists of 15 residues. The CDR3 DNA is TGTGCCACCAGTGCGGAAGGGGGGGACTACAATGAGCAGTTCTTC. As protein: CATSAEGGDYNEQFF.

To note about this clonotype: One end of the junction fails to match germline, which may point to a read error. The chain recombines TRBV12-3 or TRBV12-4 with TRBJ2-3; 9 positions match TRBD2. The CDR3 runs 18 residues. The CDR3 coding sequence is TGTGCCAGCAGTTTAGTCAGCGGGGGGACACTGAAGGCAGATGCGCAGTATTTT. Residues: CASSLVSGGTLKADAQYF.

The rearrangement links TRBV7-9 to TRBJ2-7; maybe TRBD1 (6 bases). Trimming removed 5 bases at V and 7 bases at J, with 12 bases between. Germline V gene sequence: CDR1 SEHNR, CDR2 FQNEAQ (reference sequence). The CDR3 length is 12 residues. In nucleotides, the CDR3 is TGTGCCAGCAGCCCCGACAGGATTGAGCAGTACTTC. It yields the protein CASSPDRIEQYF.

With regard to this clonotype: Sequence at one end of the junction differs from germline and may be a read error. This chain connects TRBV7-7 to TRBJ2-1; 7 positions match TRBD1. Per germline, CDR1 SSHAT and CDR2 FNYEAQ (reference sequence). The CDR3 contains 15 residues. CDR3 residues: CASSFGTEPYNEQFF. CDR3 nucleotides: TGTGCTAGCAGCTTCGGGACAGAGCCTTACAATGAGCAGTTCTTC.

The chain couples TRBV29-1 to TRBJ2-1; D might be TRBD1 (6 bases). With 4 bases removed from V and 5 bases from J, the gap between germline ends came to 15 bases. The CDR3 totals 14 residues. Germline assignment: CDR1 SQVTM and CDR2 ANQGSEA. CDR3 sequence (DNA): TGCAGCGTTGGGTGGCTCAGGGGAAACAATGAGCAGTTCTTC. Encoded protein: CSVGWLRGNNEQFF.

This clonotype was detected only once. This sequence joins TRBV10-3 and TRBJ2-1; 12 bases are shared with TRBD2. CDR1 and CDR2 (germline): ENHRY, SYGVKD. The CDR3 covers 15 residues. The trim removed 2 bases at V and 10 bases at J, leaving 6 bases unmatched. CDR3: CAISEQTSGRVEQFF. The CDR3 region has the DNA TGTGCCATCAGTGAGCAGACTAGCGGGAGAGTCGAGCAGTTCTTC.

The V call is TRBV10-3, the J call TRBJ2-7, with a possible D match to TRBD2 (6 bases). V gave up 5 bases and J gave up 5 bases, with 13 bases separating them. Per the germline V gene, CDR1 is ENHRY and CDR2 is SYGVKD. This CDR3 contains 13 residues. The CDR3 is CAISLAWGDEQYF. Here the CDR3 DNA reads TGTGCCATCAGTCTAGCGTGGGGGGACGAGCAGTACTTC.

Worth noting for this clonotype: A much bigger clone sits one base away, suggesting this may be a read error. The chain recombines TRBV6-5 with TRBJ1-2; D is perhaps TRBD1 (5 bases). CDR3 size: 14 residues. Germline assignment: CDR1 MNHEY and CDR2 SVGAGI. CDR3 DNA sequence: TGTGCCGGCAGCCCAGGGTCGGGCTCGAGGGGCTACACCTTC. Translating it yields CAGSPGSGSRGYTF.

This rearrangement joins TRBV4-2 to TRBJ2-3; 7 bases are a match to TRBD2. This CDR3 contains 15 residues. Trimming at V came to 4 bases and at J to 1 base, leaving 5 bases not matched to a gene. The germline CDR1 and CDR2 sequences are LGHNA and YNFKEQ. Written as DNA, the CDR3 is TGTGCCAGCAGCCGTGAGCGGGGACGCACAGATACGCAGTATTTT. It is translated as CASSRERGRTDTQYF.